This T cell receptor (beta chain) was sequenced for a study of cytomegalovirus exposure and HLA in healthy donors. Primers for the PCR totalled 60 Vbeta and 13 Jbeta. Data came from immunoSEQ multiplex PCR; TCRdb stores just in-frame clones and leaves some out. The table shows around 110,000 clones, with about 71% occurring only once. This CDR3 region has 15 residues. In germline, CDR1 is MNHEY, CDR2 SVGAGI. Trimming removed 7 bases at V and 0 bases at J, with 12 bases between. This TCR was recovered from a boy younger than 18 in good health and CMV-seronegative. What was sequenced was PBMCs. J is TRBJ1-4 and V is TRBV6-5; D uncertain. The CDR3 is CASIPGFATNEKLFF. As DNA, the CDR3 is TGTGCCAGCATCCCAGGATTTGCAACTAATGAAAAACTGTTTTTT.